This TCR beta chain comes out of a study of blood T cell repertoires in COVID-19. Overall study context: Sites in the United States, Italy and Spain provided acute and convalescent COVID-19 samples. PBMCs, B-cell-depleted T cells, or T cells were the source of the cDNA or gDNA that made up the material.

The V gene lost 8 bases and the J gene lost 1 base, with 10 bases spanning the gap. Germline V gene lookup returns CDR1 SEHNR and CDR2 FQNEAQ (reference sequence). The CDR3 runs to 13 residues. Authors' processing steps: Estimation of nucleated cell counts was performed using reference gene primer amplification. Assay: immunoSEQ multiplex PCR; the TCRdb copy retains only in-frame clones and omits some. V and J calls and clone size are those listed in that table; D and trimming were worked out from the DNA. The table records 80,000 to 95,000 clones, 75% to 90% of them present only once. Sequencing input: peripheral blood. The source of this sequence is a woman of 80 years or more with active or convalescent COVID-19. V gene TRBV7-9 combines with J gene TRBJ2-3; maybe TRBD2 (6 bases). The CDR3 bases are TGTGCCAGCGGTCCGGGGGGCACAGATACGCAGTATTTT. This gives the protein CASGPGGTDTQYF.